Each of the 26 T cell receptor beta chains below was sequenced from the same sample in a study of CD8 T cells in Susac syndrome. cDNA came from about 0.5 to 1 ug RNA primed by random hexamers. Each CDR3 protein gets one entry after TCRdb re-called the immunoSEQ multiplex PCR reads with MiXCR. The data hold 110,000 to 150,000 distinct CDR3 sequences, with 94% observed a single time. Material for sequencing was CD8+ T cells from PBMCs. Source of these receptors: a human donor in good health.

The chain couples TRBV11-2 to TRBJ2-3; 10 nucleotides line up with TRBD2. Per the germline V gene, CDR1 is SGHAT and CDR2 is FQNNGV. V gave up 1 base and J gave up 4 bases; unmatched junction bases: 11. This CDR3 contains 18 residues. The CDR3 DNA reads TGTGCCAGCAGCTTAGGCCCCCTTGCTAGCGGGAGTTCAGATACGCAGTATTTT. Protein: CASSLGPLASGSSDTQYF.

This chain uses TRBV2 with TRBJ1-1, with no clear D. Germline assignment: CDR1 SNHLY and CDR2 FYNNEI. The CDR3 loop spans 15 amino acids. Trimming pared 1 base from V and 3 bases from J, leaving 12 bases between. CDR3 residues: CASSEGLQPYTEAFF. The CDR3 region has the DNA TGTGCCAGCAGTGAAGGCCTACAGCCTTACACTGAAGCTTTCTTT.

The chain combines TRBV20-1 with TRBJ2-2, with TRBD2 identical over 10 bases. The germline V gene has CDR1 DFQATT and CDR2 SNEGSKA (reference sequence). The CDR3 contains 15 residues. Trimming cost V 1 base and J 6 bases; bases outside gene matches: 5. The CDR3: CSARVAGGNAGELFF. The CDR3 DNA follows: TGCAGTGCTAGAGTAGCGGGAGGCAACGCCGGGGAGCTGTTTTTT.

The genes are TRBV20-1 and TRBJ2-7, with D perhaps given as TRBD1 or TRBD2 (6 bases each). Trimming shortened V by 2 bases and J by 5 bases, and 19 bases separated the two germline ends. The germline V gene has CDR1 DFQATT and CDR2 SNEGSKA (reference sequence). The CDR3 extends over 15 amino acids. The CDR3 region is CSARPPGGSPHEQYF. CDR3 nucleotide sequence: TGCAGTGCTAGACCTCCCGGGGGCTCACCACACGAGCAGTACTTC.

This chain joins TRBV20-1 and TRBJ2-7, with unresolved D. Trimming took 0 bases from V and 3 from J, leaving 6 bases between them. CDR1 and CDR2 (germline): DFQATT, SNEGSKA (reference sequence). This CDR3 comprises 12 residues. CDR3 nucleotides: TGCAGTGCTAGAGATGATCGCTACGAGCAGTACTTC. Translation gives CSARDDRYEQYF.

Note on this clonotype: The junction differs from germline at one of its ends, possibly a read error. The V gene is TRBV4-1, the J gene TRBJ1-5; the D gene is possibly TRBD1 (5 bases). The CDR3 has 15 amino acids. Per the germline V gene, CDR1 is MGHRA and CDR2 is YSYEKL. DNA of the CDR3: TGCGCCAGCAGCCAAGATACCAGGGCAAATCCGCCCCAGCATTTT. Translated, it gives CASSQDTRANPPQHF.

V gene TRBV27 combines with J gene TRBJ1-1; D gene ambiguous. Per germline, CDR1 MNHEY and CDR2 SMNVEV (reference sequence). With 4 bases removed from V and 5 bases from J, the gap between germline ends came to 17 bases. CDR3 length: 15 amino acids. CDR3 sequence: CASSSAGTLRTEAFF. In DNA, the CDR3 is TGTGCCAGCAGTTCCGCAGGTACTCTTAGGACTGAAGCTTTCTTT.

The V gene is TRBV5-1, the J gene TRBJ1-5; D ambiguous. Germline values: CDR1 SGHRS, CDR2 YFSETQ. V lost 4 bases, J lost 5 bases, and 10 bases lay in between. This CDR3 region has 13 residues. CDR3 in DNA: TGCGCCAGCAGCCCAGGCGGAGATCAGCCCCAGCATTTT. Its protein product is CASSPGGDQPQHF.

The chain joins TRBV7-9 to TRBJ2-1, with D perhaps matching TRBD1 (6 bases). The germline V and J ends were trimmed by 1 base and 2 bases, with 9 bases remaining between them. The CDR3 consists of 15 residues. CDR1 SEHNR and CDR2 FQNEAQ come from the germline V gene (reference sequence). The CDR3 reads CASSLVQGAYNEQFF. The CDR3 coding sequence is TGTGCCAGCAGCTTAGTACAGGGAGCCTACAATGAGCAGTTCTTC.

Here the CDR3 reads CASSLRTGRDNEQFF. The CDR3 coding sequence is TGTGCCAGTAGTCTTAGGACAGGGAGGGACAATGAGCAGTTCTTC. V usage is TRBV19 and J usage is TRBJ2-1, with D perhaps TRBD1 (8 bases). CDR1 and CDR2 (germline): LNHDA, SQIVND (reference sequence). This CDR3 has 15 amino acids. The germline V and J ends were trimmed by 5 bases and 5 bases, with 16 bases remaining between them.

The chain uses TRBV4-3 and TRBJ2-7; 8 bases are a match to TRBD2. With V trimmed by 0 bases and J by 2 bases, 3 bases remained unmatched. CDR1 is LGHNA and CDR2 is YSLEER in the germline V gene. The CDR3 sequence is 15 residues long. For the CDR3, the DNA is TGCGCCAGCAGCCAAGAATTTAGCGGGGCCTACGAGCAGTACTTC. Translation gives CASSQEFSGAYEQYF.

The chain joins TRBV24-1 to TRBJ2-1, with D unclear. Trimming removed 4 bases from V and 2 bases from J, with 8 bases in between. This CDR3 contains 14 residues. The V gene's germline CDR1 is KGHDR and CDR2 SFDVKD. The CDR3 loop reads CATSETSPYNEQFF. Here the CDR3 DNA reads TGTGCCACCAGTGAAACTTCCCCCTACAATGAGCAGTTCTTC.

The V and J genes are TRBV18 and TRBJ2-7, with 8 bases that match TRBD2. This CDR3 region has 15 residues. V trimming: 6 bases; J trimming: 2 bases; junction bases outside the gene matches: 9. CDR1 KGHSH and CDR2 LQKENI come from the germline V gene. The chain's CDR3 is CASSPSGSGPYEQYF. CDR3 in DNA: TGTGCCAGCTCGCCCAGCGGGAGCGGCCCCTACGAGCAGTACTTC.

The chain links TRBV29-1 to TRBJ2-7; 11 positions match TRBD2. The CDR3 is made up of 16 amino acids. The V gene's germline CDR1 is SQVTM and CDR2 ANQGSEA. V was pared by 5 bases and J by 0 bases, with 9 bases of the junction left unmatched. CDR3 loop: CSVQGLAGKSSYEQYF. The DNA for the CDR3 is TGCAGCGTTCAAGGACTAGCGGGCAAAAGCTCCTACGAGCAGTACTTC.

This clonotype was picked up one time. The rearrangement uses TRBV20-1 and TRBJ2-1; no reliable D call. This CDR3 has 15 residues. Trimming left V 5 bases short and J 3 bases short, with 17 bases between. CDR1 and CDR2 (germline): DFQATT, SNEGSKA (reference sequence). CDR3 region: CSAEDRLEIYNEQFF. DNA of the CDR3: TGCAGTGCTGAAGATCGACTGGAGATCTACAATGAGCAGTTCTTC.

The gene calls are TRBV3-1 and TRBJ2-7, with D unclear. The V gene lost 6 bases and the J gene lost 0 bases, with 18 bases spanning the gap. CDR1 LGHDT and CDR2 YNNKEL come from the germline V gene (reference sequence). The CDR3 is 16 residues long. The CDR3 loop reads CASSIAVAALSYEQYF. The CDR3 bases are TGTGCCAGCAGTATTGCAGTGGCGGCCCTCTCCTACGAGCAGTACTTC.

The genes are TRBV6-5 and TRBJ2-1; tentative D call: TRBD1 (5 bases). This CDR3 spans 13 amino acids. V was cut by 3 bases and J by 7 bases, with 10 bases left in between. CDR1 is MNHEY and CDR2 is SVGAGI in the germline V gene. CDR3 DNA sequence: TGTGCCAGCAGTTATTCAGGGATGAATGAGCAGTTCTTC. Translated: CASSYSGMNEQFF.

The V call is TRBV4-3, the J call TRBJ2-7; D ambiguous. The CDR3 is 15 residues long. The V end was cut by 3 bases, the J end by 0 bases, with 12 bases between. Per germline, CDR1 LGHNA and CDR2 YSLEER. CDR3 coding DNA: TGCGCCAGCAGCCATGGAACCCTGAGCTCCTACGAGCAGTACTTC. Translated: CASSHGTLSSYEQYF.

The V and J genes are TRBV30 and TRBJ2-7; D perhaps matches TRBD2 (5 bases). This CDR3 is 12 amino acids long. The germline V and J ends were trimmed by 1 base and 2 bases, with 6 bases remaining between them. CDR1 and CDR2 (germline): GTSNPN, SVGIG (reference sequence). The CDR3 protein is CAWSGGPYEQYF. CDR3 DNA sequence: TGTGCCTGGAGTGGCGGGCCCTACGAGCAGTACTTC.

The chain couples TRBV27 to TRBJ2-7, with D maybe TRBD1 (5 bases). Trimming removed 5 bases from V and 4 bases from J, with 9 bases in between. This CDR3 has 12 residues. Per the germline V gene, CDR1 is MNHEY and CDR2 is SMNVEV (reference sequence). The DNA of the CDR3 is TGTGCCAGCAGTCCGGACACTTACGAGCAGTACTTC. The encoded protein is CASSPDTYEQYF.

The chain joins TRBV6-2 or TRBV6-3 to TRBJ1-2; 9 nucleotides match TRBD1. This CDR3 has 12 residues. V trimming: 8 bases; J trimming: 4 bases; junction bases outside the gene matches: 2. Germline loops: CDR1 MNHEY, CDR2 SVGEGT. CDR3 in amino acids: CASGGQGYGYTF. CDR3 nucleotides: TGTGCCAGCGGGGGACAGGGCTATGGCTACACCTTC.

The chain has TRBV4-2 and TRBJ2-3; TRBD2 agrees at 8 bases. This CDR3 has 16 residues. Per the germline V gene, CDR1 is LGHNA and CDR2 is YNFKEQ. Losses at the gene ends were 0 bases for V and 5 bases for J; bases not matched to a gene: 7. The CDR3 DNA sequence: TGTGCCAGCAGCCAAGATCCCAGCGGGAGAGGAGATACGCAGTATTTT. Amino acids: CASSQDPSGRGDTQYF.

The chain is built from TRBV15 and TRBJ2-2, with 10 positions matching TRBD2. In germline, CDR1 is LNHNV, CDR2 YYDKDF (reference sequence). V shed 8 bases and J 4 bases; nucleotides not matched to a gene: 7. This CDR3 has 15 residues. For the CDR3, the DNA is TGTGCCACCGCAACTAGCGGGGAACTCACCGGGGAGCTGTTTTTT. It is translated as CATATSGELTGELFF. Looking up the rest from reference TRBV15 and TRBJ2-2 gives the full variable domain: DAMVIQNPRYQVTQFGKPVTLSCSQTLNHNVMYWYQQKSSQAPKLLFHYYDKDFNNEADTPDNFQSRRPNTSFCFLDIRSPGLGDTAMYLCATATSGELTGELFFGEGSRLTVL.

The chain combines TRBV27 with TRBJ2-3, with D perhaps TRBD2 (6 bases). Trimming pared 3 bases from V and 2 bases from J, leaving 9 bases between. Germline CDR1 MNHEY, CDR2 SMNVEV (reference sequence). The CDR3 runs to 14 residues. The CDR3 is CASSFREYTDTQYF. CDR3 sequence (DNA): TGTGCCAGCAGTTTTCGGGAGTACACAGATACGCAGTATTTT.

This rearrangement joins TRBV6-6 to TRBJ2-1, with D perhaps matching TRBD2 (6 bases). This CDR3 has 16 residues. Germline V lookup: CDR1 MNHNY, CDR2 SVGAGI (reference sequence). The V end was cut by 2 bases, the J end by 2 bases, with 13 bases between. The CDR3 region has the DNA TGTGCCAGCAGTTACGGTGGGACTGGAGCCTACAATGAGCAGTTCTTC. This gives the protein CASSYGGTGAYNEQFF.

The rearrangement uses TRBV9 and TRBJ2-7; tentative D call: TRBD2 (5 bases). Germline V lookup: CDR1 SGDLS, CDR2 YYNGEE. The CDR3 contains 15 residues. Trimming left V 0 bases short and J 4 bases short, with 14 bases between. The CDR3 spells CASSVDGLHEYEQYF. For the CDR3, the DNA is TGTGCCAGCAGCGTAGATGGACTCCACGAGTACGAGCAGTACTTC.